The 25 T cell receptor beta chains below all came from one sample that was sequenced in a study of T cell clonality in common variable immunodeficiency. The study, taken as a whole, reports: Reportedly, TCR beta sequences from common variable immunodeficiency showed fewer deletions and N-nucleotide insertions.

Clones were sequenced by immunoSEQ multiplex PCR, and TCRdb holds only the in-frame ones, with some missing. Singletons are absent from the sample, which has 35,000 or so clones. Their antigens remain unidentified. Material: peripheral blood mononuclear cells. These receptors came from a human donor with common variable immunodeficiency.

In the case of this clone: From the germline J gene comes the end of the CDR3, since the read stops 3 residues before it. The chain carries TRBV7-8 and TRBJ2-3; 8 nucleotides agree with TRBD2. The CDR3 consists of 15 residues. The germline V gene encodes CDR1 SGHVS and CDR2 FQNEAQ. Trimming took 5 bases from V and 2 from J; bases not matched to a gene: 6. CDR3 DNA (partial): TGTGCCAGCAGCCAAATAGCGGGGCCCACAGATACG. This sequence encodes CASSQIAGPTDT. The CDR3 reads in full as CASSQIAGPTDTQYF. Full variable domain (rest looked up from reference TRBV7-8 and TRBJ2-3): GAGVSQSPRYKVAKRGQDVALRCDPISGHVSLFWYQQALGQGPEFLTYFQNEAQLDKSGLPSDRFFAERPEGSVSTLKIQRTQQEDSAVYLCASSQIAGPTDTQYFGPGTRLTVL.

As to this clone: The read finishes 3 residues shy of the CDR3 end, and the germline J gene is used to complete it. The chain is built from TRBV30 and TRBJ2-1; TRBD1 is a possible D gene (5 bases). The CDR3 runs to 13 residues. Trimming left V 2 bases short and J 7 bases short, with 12 bases between. CDR1 is GTSNPN, CDR2 SVGIG, per germline (reference sequence). The CDR3 reads CAWSQTPGNEQFF. The CDR3 DNA, read in part, is TGTGCCTGGAGTCAGACCCCAGGGAATGAG.

This clone was recorded a few times. The CDR3 extends 3 residues past the end of the read, so its final part is completed from the germline J gene. The chain recombines TRBV30 with TRBJ1-1; D gene ambiguous. The CDR3 is made up of 12 amino acids. Trimming shortened V by 3 bases and J by 2 bases, and 7 bases separated the two germline ends. From germline, CDR1 is GTSNPN and CDR2 SVGIG (reference sequence). CDR3 sequence reads: CAWSQFNTEAFF. The CDR3 bases that were read are TGTGCCTGGAGCCAATTTAACACTGAA. The full variable domain, in which reference TRBV30 and TRBJ1-1 provide the parts outside the CDR3, is SQTIHQWPATLVQPVGSPLSLECTVEGTSNPNLYWYRQAAGRGLQLLFYSVGIGQISSEVPQNLSASRPQDRQFILSSKKLLLSDSGFYLCAWSQFNTEAFFGQGTRLTVV.

Note on this clone: With the read ending 3 residues before the CDR3 end, the germline J gene is used to fill in that end. The J gene is TRBJ1-2, the V gene TRBV30, with unresolved D. Germline V gives CDR1 GTSNPN, CDR2 SVGIG (reference sequence). The CDR3 loop spans 13 amino acids. V lost 1 base and J 0 bases, leaving 6 bases between the germline ends. The CDR3 protein is CAWSGLANYGYTF. The CDR3 DNA, read in part, is TGTGCCTGGAGTGGACTGGCTAACTATGGC.

This clone was counted a few times. The CDR3 end lies 3 residues beyond the end of the read and is filled in from the germline J gene. V and J are TRBV2 and TRBJ1-4; no definite D call. Germline V CDR1 and CDR2: SNHLY, FYNNEI. V was cut by 6 bases and J by 2 bases, with 13 bases left in between. The CDR3 runs 15 residues. The sequenced CDR3 bases are TGTGCCAGCAGGGGCTCCGGAGGGACTAATGAAAAA. This sequence encodes CASRGSGGTNEK. In full, the CDR3 is CASRGSGGTNEKLFF. The whole variable domain, filled in from reference TRBV2 and TRBJ1-4, reads EPEVTQTPSHQVTQMGQEVILRCVPISNHLYFYWYRQILGQKVEFLVSFYNNEISEKSEIFDDQFSVERPDGSNFTLKIRSTKLEDSAMYFCASRGSGGTNEKLFFGSGTQLSVL.

This clone came up many times. With the read ending 3 residues before the CDR3 end, the germline J gene is used to fill in that end. The chain links TRBV12-3 or TRBV12-4 to TRBJ2-7; unclear D gene. The CDR3 extends over 11 amino acids. With 6 bases removed from V and 0 bases from J, the gap between germline ends came to 3 bases. This CDR3 is CASRLSYEQYF. CDR3 DNA (partial): TGTGCCAGCAGACTCTCCTACGAG.

Worth noting for this clone: The missing CDR3 end, 3 residues past where the read stops, is filled in from the germline J gene. The chain is built from TRBV19 and TRBJ1-6; 7 bases match TRBD1. The CDR3 covers 13 residues. The trim removed 5 bases at V and 8 bases at J, leaving 3 bases unmatched. Germline V CDR1 and CDR2: LNHDA, SQIVND (reference sequence). The sequenced part of the CDR3 DNA is TGTGCCAGTAGTGGAGACAGGGATTCACCC. It translates to CASSGDRDSP. The whole CDR3 region reads CASSGDRDSPLHF. Full variable domain (outside the CDR3, taken from reference TRBV19 and TRBJ1-6): DGGITQSPKYLFRKEGQNVTLSCEQNLNHDAMYWYRQDPGQGLRLIYYSQIVNDFQKGDIAEGYSVSREKKESFPLTVTSAQKNPTAFYLCASSGDRDSPLHFGNGTRLTVT.

This clone has just a few counts. The read comes to an end 3 residues before the CDR3 does, leaving the germline J gene to fill in the end. The chain employs TRBV4-2 and TRBJ2-7, with D maybe TRBD1 (6 bases). Germline lookup yields CDR1 LGHNA and CDR2 YNFKEQ. Trimming pared 0 bases from V and 3 bases from J, leaving 18 bases between. The CDR3 is 17 amino acids. CDR3 bases read: TGTGCCAGCAGCCAAGAAAGTATGGGGACATCGGTCTACGAG. As protein: CASSQESMGTSVYE. The entire CDR3 sequence reads CASSQESMGTSVYEQYF.

This clone was seen more than once but under ten times. The read stops 3 residues short of the end of the CDR3; the missing end is completed from the germline J gene. The chain joins TRBV7-4 to TRBJ1-5; tentatively, D is TRBD1 (6 bases). V was pared by 3 bases and J by 0 bases, with 12 bases between. This CDR3 spans 16 amino acids. Germline loops: CDR1 SGHVT, CDR2 SQSDAQ. The CDR3 is CASSLTGRHSNQPQHF. The CDR3 bases that were read are TGTGCCAGCAGCTTGACAGGTCGTCATAGCAATCAGCCC.

The CDR3 bases that were read are TGCGCCAGCAGCGTTACTAGCGGGGTCTTCAAAGAGACC. Amino acid sequence: CASSVTSGVFKET. The entire CDR3 protein is CASSVTSGVFKETQYF. V usage is TRBV5-1 and J usage is TRBJ2-5, with 10 bases lining up with TRBD2. The missing CDR3 end, 3 residues past where the read stops, is filled in from the germline J gene. Germline V gene data show CDR1 as SGHRS and CDR2 as YFSETQ. Trimming removed 4 bases from V and 3 bases from J; junction bases left unmatched: 9. There are 16 residues in the CDR3.

Many counts were recorded for this clone. The observed sequence ends 3 residues before the CDR3 terminus, with the missing tail filled in from the germline J gene. The chain employs TRBV20-1 and TRBJ1-2; D unclear. CDR3 size: 12 residues. CDR1 DFQATT and CDR2 SNEGSKA come from the germline V gene (reference sequence). CDR3 DNA (partial): TGCAGTGCTGGGCAGCCCATCTTAGGC. This translates into CSAGQPILG. The entire CDR3 protein reads CSAGQPILGYTF.

This clone was detected ten times or more. The CDR3 goes on 3 residues after the read ends, and that part is filled in from the germline J gene. The chain uses TRBV29-1 and TRBJ1-1, with D unclear. This CDR3 has 13 amino acids. V was trimmed by 8 bases and J by 4 bases, leaving 17 bases between them. Germline CDR1 and CDR2: SQVTM and ANQGSEA. The sequenced part of the CDR3 DNA is TGCAGCTTTACAAGGGCCCTGGGCACTGAA. It yields the protein CSFTRALGTE. The whole CDR3 protein reads CSFTRALGTEAFF.

This clone was seen more than once but under ten times. The read terminates 3 residues before the CDR3 end, so the remaining end is supplied by the germline J gene. This chain links TRBV19 with TRBJ2-5, with 12 bases fitting TRBD2. The germline gives CDR1 LNHDA, CDR2 SQIVND (reference sequence). The J segment lost 4 bases and the V segment lost 4 bases, leaving 4 bases of the junction unmatched. CDR3 length: 15 residues. CDR3 region: CASSKLAGGGETQYF. The sequenced CDR3 bases are TGTGCCAGTAGTAAACTAGCGGGGGGCGGAGAGACC.

In this sample, this clone turned up a few times. The read halts 3 residues ahead of the CDR3 end, with the missing end drawn from the germline J gene. The rearrangement joins TRBV29-1 to TRBJ1-3; weak D call: TRBD1 (6 bases). The V end was cut by 7 bases, the J end by 8 bases, with 24 bases between. Per germline, CDR1 SQVTM and CDR2 ANQGSEA. The CDR3 has 15 residues. Partial CDR3 DNA: TGCAGCGCCCTCGGGGGGCCCTACCCCGGGGACACC. Its translation is CSALGGPYPGDT. The complete CDR3 sequence is CSALGGPYPGDTIYF. The variable domain in full, completed from reference TRBV29-1 and TRBJ1-3, reads SAVISQKPSRDICQRGTSLTIQCQVDSQVTMMFWYRQQPGQSLTLIATANQGSEATYESGFVIDKFPISRPNLTFSTLTVSNMSPEDSSIYLCSALGGPYPGDTIYFGEGSWLTVV.

This clone appeared many times. The missing CDR3 end, 3 residues past where the read stops, is filled in from the germline J gene. The chain is built from TRBV5-1 and TRBJ1-4; 7 nucleotides align to TRBD1. Germline CDR1 SGHRS, CDR2 YFSETQ. The CDR3 consists of 14 residues. V trimming: 4 bases; J trimming: 8 bases; junction bases outside the gene matches: 8. The sequenced part of the CDR3 DNA is TGCGCCAGCAGCCCGAACAGGGGTAGCGAAAAA. This gives the protein CASSPNRGSEK. The complete CDR3 protein is CASSPNRGSEKLFF.

This clone has ten or more counts. The read ends 3 residues shy of where the CDR3 ends; the end is completed using the germline J gene. The chain uses TRBV29-1 and TRBJ2-5; D gene uncertain. CDR1 and CDR2 from the germline V gene are SQVTM and ANQGSEA. The V end lost 4 bases, the J end lost 0 bases, and 3 bases lay between the germline ends. The CDR3 has 11 residues. The CDR3 reads CSVVYQETQYF. Partial CDR3 DNA: TGCAGCGTTGTATACCAAGAGACC.

CDR3 sequence reads: CASSLEGQGAHEQFF. CDR3 DNA (partial): TGCGCCAGCAGCTTGGAGGGACAGGGGGCCCATGAG. This chain uses TRBV5-1 with TRBJ2-1; 12 bases are shared with TRBD1. The read falls 3 residues short of the CDR3 end, and the missing part is taken from the germline J gene. The CDR3 sequence is 15 residues long. J gave up 8 bases and V 0 bases, and 3 bases lay outside the gene matches. Germline V gene data show CDR1 as SGHRS and CDR2 as YFSETQ.

This clone was counted a few times. The CDR3 end falls 3 residues outside the read, so it is completed with the germline J gene. The chain couples TRBV2 to TRBJ2-2; the match to TRBD2 covers 8 bases. Trimming cost V 6 bases and J 3 bases; bases outside gene matches: 6. Germline CDR1 reads SNHLY; CDR2 reads FYNNEI. The CDR3 sequence is 15 residues long. The CDR3 spells CASRSGGQDTGELFF. Incomplete CDR3 DNA: TGTGCCAGCAGATCGGGGGGGCAGGACACCGGGGAG.

This clone was detected ten times or more. Coverage ceases 3 residues before the CDR3 finishes, and the germline J gene fills in the end. This chain uses TRBV6-2 or TRBV6-3 with TRBJ1-6; TRBD1 matches 7 bases. The trim removed 5 bases at V and 7 bases at J, leaving 11 bases unmatched. The germline gives CDR1 MNHEY, CDR2 SVGEGT. The CDR3 spans 16 residues. The sequenced CDR3 bases are TGTGCCAGCAGTCTTTCCCTGACAGGGAGGAATTCACCC. Protein product: CASSLSLTGRNSP. The whole CDR3 region reads CASSLSLTGRNSPLHF.

This clone was detected many times. Read data end 3 residues before the CDR3 end; the end is taken from the germline J gene. The rearrangement uses TRBV5-5 and TRBJ1-1; a weak D match, TRBD1 (6 bases). The germline V gene encodes CDR1 SGHKS and CDR2 YYEKEE (reference sequence). V lost 3 bases, J lost 7 bases, and 16 bases lay in between. CDR3 length: 14 amino acids. The sequenced part of the CDR3 DNA is TGTGCCAGCAGCTCCTCCGGGGGGCGCTTTGAA. Encoded protein: CASSSSGGRFE. The complete CDR3 reads CASSSSGGRFEAFF.

Concerning this clone itself: Coverage ceases 3 residues before the CDR3 finishes, and the germline J gene fills in the end. The J gene is TRBJ2-7, the V gene TRBV6-1; D not certain. V was shortened by 4 bases and J by 5 bases, with 6 bases between the two germline ends. Germline values: CDR1 MNHNS, CDR2 SASEGT. This CDR3 contains 11 residues. The DNA read from the CDR3 is TGTGCCAGCAGTGGGTACAACGAG. It specifies CASSGYNE. The whole CDR3 protein is CASSGYNEQYF.

This clone was observed a few times. The read stops 3 residues short of the end of the CDR3; the missing end is completed from the germline J gene. V and J are TRBV19 and TRBJ1-1, with a weak D call TRBD1 (5 bases). V lost 1 base, J lost 5 bases, and 23 bases lay in between. The CDR3 is 18 amino acids. The germline CDR1 and CDR2 sequences are LNHDA and SQIVND (reference sequence). The sequenced part of the CDR3 DNA is TGTGCCAGTAGTATAGGTCTCCAGGCAGGGTGGGGTCGAACTGAA. It is translated as CASSIGLQAGWGRTE. The whole CDR3 protein reads CASSIGLQAGWGRTEAFF. The complete variable domain, with remaining parts taken from reference TRBV19 and TRBJ1-1, reads DGGITQSPKYLFRKEGQNVTLSCEQNLNHDAMYWYRQDPGQGLRLIYYSQIVNDFQKGDIAEGYSVSREKKESFPLTVTSAQKNPTAFYLCASSIGLQAGWGRTEAFFGQGTRLTVV.

This clone was found many times. The CDR3 goes on 3 residues after the read ends, and that part is filled in from the germline J gene. The rearrangement links TRBV5-1 to TRBJ1-4, with TRBD1 matching over 7 bases. With 2 bases clipped from V and 0 bases from J, the junction kept 1 base outside the gene matches. CDR1 and CDR2 from the germline V gene are SGHRS and YFSETQ. CDR3 length: 15 residues. The part of the CDR3 DNA that was read is TGCGCCAGCAGCTTCCAGGGGGCAACTAATGAAAAA. It yields the protein CASSFQGATNEK. The full CDR3 protein is CASSFQGATNEKLFF.

As to this clone: The CDR3 extends 3 residues past the end of the read, so its final part is completed from the germline J gene. V and J are TRBV2 and TRBJ1-2, with no clear D. Germline loops: CDR1 SNHLY, CDR2 FYNNEI. The CDR3 consists of 15 residues. Incomplete CDR3 DNA: TGTGCCAGCAGTGACCCCCTGCGGGGAGAACGGGGC. It is translated as CASSDPLRGERG. Given in full, the CDR3 is CASSDPLRGERGYTF.

A few counts support this clone. The sequenced fragment ends 3 residues before the CDR3 boundary, so the rest is inferred from the germline J gene. This chain links TRBV19 with TRBJ1-4; D ambiguous. Germline V gene lookup returns CDR1 LNHDA and CDR2 SQIVND (reference sequence). With 4 bases removed from V and 6 bases from J, the gap between germline ends came to 6 bases. This CDR3 has 12 residues. CDR3 amino acids: CASSTQDEKLFF. Incomplete CDR3 DNA: TGTGCCAGTAGTACCCAGGATGAAAAA.